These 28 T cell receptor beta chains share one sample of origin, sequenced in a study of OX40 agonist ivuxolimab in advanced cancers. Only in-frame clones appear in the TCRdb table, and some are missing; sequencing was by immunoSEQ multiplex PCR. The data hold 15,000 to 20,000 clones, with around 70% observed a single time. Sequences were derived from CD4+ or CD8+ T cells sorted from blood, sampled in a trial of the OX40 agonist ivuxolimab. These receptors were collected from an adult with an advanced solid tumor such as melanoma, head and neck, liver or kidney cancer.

Written as DNA, the CDR3 is TGTGCCAGCAGCGTCGGCGGGGGGGATTACGAGCAGTACTTC. It yields the protein CASSVGGGDYEQYF. This rearrangement joins TRBV9 to TRBJ2-7; 9 bases are a match to TRBD2. Germline values: CDR1 SGDLS, CDR2 YYNGEE. The CDR3 runs to 14 residues. V was clipped by 2 bases and J by 4 bases; unmatched bases: 4.

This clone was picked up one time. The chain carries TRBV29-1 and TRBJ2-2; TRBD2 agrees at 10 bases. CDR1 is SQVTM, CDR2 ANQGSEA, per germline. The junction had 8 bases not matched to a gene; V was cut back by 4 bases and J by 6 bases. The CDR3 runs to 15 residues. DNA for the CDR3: TGCAGCGTTGTGAGAAGCGGGGGGGCGGCCGGGGAGCTGTTTTTT. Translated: CSVVRSGGAAGELFF.

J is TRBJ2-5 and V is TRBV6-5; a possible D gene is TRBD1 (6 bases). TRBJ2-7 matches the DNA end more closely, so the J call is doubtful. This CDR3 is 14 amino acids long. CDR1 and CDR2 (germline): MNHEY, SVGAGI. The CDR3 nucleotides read TGTGCCAGCAGTTACTCTCAGGGGATCCGCGAGCAGTACTTC. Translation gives CASSYSQGIREQYF.

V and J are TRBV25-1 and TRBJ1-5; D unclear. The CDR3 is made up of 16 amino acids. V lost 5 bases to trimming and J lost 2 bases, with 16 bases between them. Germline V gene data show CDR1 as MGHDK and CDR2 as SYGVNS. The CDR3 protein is CASSLVGWRGNQPQHF. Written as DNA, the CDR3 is TGTGCCAGCAGTCTCGTTGGTTGGAGAGGCAATCAGCCCCAGCATTTT.

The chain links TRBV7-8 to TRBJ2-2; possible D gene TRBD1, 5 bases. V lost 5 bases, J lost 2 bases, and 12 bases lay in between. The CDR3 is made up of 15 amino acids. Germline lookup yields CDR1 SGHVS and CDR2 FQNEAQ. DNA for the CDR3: TGTGCCAGCAGCCCCTACAGGATTAACACCGGGGAGCTGTTTTTT. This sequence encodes CASSPYRINTGELFF. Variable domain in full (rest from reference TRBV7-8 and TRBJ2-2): GAGVSQSPRYKVAKRGQDVALRCDPISGHVSLFWYQQALGQGPEFLTYFQNEAQLDKSGLPSDRFFAERPEGSVSTLKIQRTQQEDSAVYLCASSPYRINTGELFFGEGSRLTVL.

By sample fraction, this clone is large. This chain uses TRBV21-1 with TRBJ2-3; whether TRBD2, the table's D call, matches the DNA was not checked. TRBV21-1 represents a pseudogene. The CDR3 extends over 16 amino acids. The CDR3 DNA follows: TGTGCCAGCAGCCCCCTGGAGGTATCTAGCACAGATACGCAGTATTTT. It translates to CASSPLEVSSTDTQYF.

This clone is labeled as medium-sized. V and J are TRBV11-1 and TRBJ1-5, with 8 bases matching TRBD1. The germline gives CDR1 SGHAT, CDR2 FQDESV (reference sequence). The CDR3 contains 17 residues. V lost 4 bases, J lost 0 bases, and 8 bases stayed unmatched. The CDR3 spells CASSSTTGDNSNQPQHF. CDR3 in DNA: TGTGCCAGCAGCTCGACGACAGGGGACAATAGCAATCAGCCCCAGCATTTT.

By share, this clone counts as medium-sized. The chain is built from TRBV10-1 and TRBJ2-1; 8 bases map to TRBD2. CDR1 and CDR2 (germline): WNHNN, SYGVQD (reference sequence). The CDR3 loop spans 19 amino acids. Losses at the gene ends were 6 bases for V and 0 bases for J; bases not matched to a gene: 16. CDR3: CASSPTGTSRPCSYNEQFF. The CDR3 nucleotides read TGCGCCAGCAGCCCCACCGGGACTAGTCGTCCTTGCTCCTACAATGAGCAGTTCTTC.

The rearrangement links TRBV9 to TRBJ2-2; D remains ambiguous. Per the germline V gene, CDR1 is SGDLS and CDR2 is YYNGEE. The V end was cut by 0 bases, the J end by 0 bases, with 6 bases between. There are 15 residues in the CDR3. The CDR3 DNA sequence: TGTGCCAGCAGCGTAGGGATTACGAACACCGGGGAGCTGTTTTTT. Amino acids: CASSVGITNTGELFF.

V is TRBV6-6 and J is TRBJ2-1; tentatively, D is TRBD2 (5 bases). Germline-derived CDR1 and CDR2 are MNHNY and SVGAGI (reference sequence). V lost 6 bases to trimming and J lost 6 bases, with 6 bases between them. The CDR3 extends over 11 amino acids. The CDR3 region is CASRAGNEQFF. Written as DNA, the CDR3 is TGTGCCAGCAGGGCGGGCAATGAGCAGTTCTTC.

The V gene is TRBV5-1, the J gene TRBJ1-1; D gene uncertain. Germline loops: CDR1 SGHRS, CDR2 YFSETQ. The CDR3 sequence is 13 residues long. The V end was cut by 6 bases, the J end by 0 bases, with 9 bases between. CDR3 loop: CASIGRLNTEAFF. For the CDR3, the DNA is TGCGCCAGCATTGGGCGTTTGAACACTGAAGCTTTCTTT.

This chain's CDR3 is CATSREEAPNYGYTF. The CDR3 DNA follows: TGTGCCACCAGCAGGGAGGAGGCGCCTAACTATGGCTACACCTTC. The chain is built from TRBV15 and TRBJ1-2, with D uncertain. CDR1 LNHNV and CDR2 YYDKDF come from the germline V gene (reference sequence). V lost 3 bases to trimming and J lost 0 bases, with 11 bases between them. The CDR3 runs to 15 residues.

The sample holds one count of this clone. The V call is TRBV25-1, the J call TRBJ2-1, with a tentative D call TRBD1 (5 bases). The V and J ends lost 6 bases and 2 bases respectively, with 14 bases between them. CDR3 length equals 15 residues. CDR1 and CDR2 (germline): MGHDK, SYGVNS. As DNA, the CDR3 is TGTGCCAGCAGCCAGGGCTCCCCGGCCTACAATGAGCAGTTCTTC. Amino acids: CASSQGSPAYNEQFF.

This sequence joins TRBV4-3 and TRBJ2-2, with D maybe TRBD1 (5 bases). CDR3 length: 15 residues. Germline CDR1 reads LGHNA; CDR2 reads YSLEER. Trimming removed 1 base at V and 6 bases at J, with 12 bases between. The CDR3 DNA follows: TGCGCCAGCAGCCAAGCCAGGGAAATGTCCGGGGAGCTGTTTTTT. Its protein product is CASSQAREMSGELFF.

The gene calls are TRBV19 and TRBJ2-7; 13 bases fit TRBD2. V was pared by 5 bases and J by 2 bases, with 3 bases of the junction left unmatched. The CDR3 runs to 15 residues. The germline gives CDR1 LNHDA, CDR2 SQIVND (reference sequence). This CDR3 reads CASSQGLAGTYEQYF. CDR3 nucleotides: TGTGCCAGTAGTCAGGGACTAGCGGGGACCTACGAGCAGTACTTC.

The CDR3 DNA sequence: TGTGCCAGCAGCTTTTTAGCGGGGAGCTCCTACAATGAGCAGTTCTTC. This codes for CASSFLAGSSYNEQFF. The V and J genes are TRBV7-2 and TRBJ2-1; 8 nucleotides agree with TRBD2. The junction had 4 bases not matched to a gene; V was cut back by 3 bases and J by 0 bases. The CDR3 is 16 residues long. The germline gives CDR1 SGHTA, CDR2 FQGNSA.

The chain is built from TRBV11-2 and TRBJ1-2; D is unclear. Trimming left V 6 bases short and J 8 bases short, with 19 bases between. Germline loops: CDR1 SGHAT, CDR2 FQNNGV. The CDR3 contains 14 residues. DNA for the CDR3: TGTGCCAGCAGTTACGAGAGAGACCTGAGAGGCTACACCTTC. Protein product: CASSYERDLRGYTF.

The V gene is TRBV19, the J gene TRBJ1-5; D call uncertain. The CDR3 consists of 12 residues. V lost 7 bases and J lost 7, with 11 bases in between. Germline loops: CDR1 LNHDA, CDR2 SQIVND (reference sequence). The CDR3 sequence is CASKAGGQPQHF. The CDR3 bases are TGTGCCAGTAAGGCAGGTGGGCAGCCCCAGCATTTT. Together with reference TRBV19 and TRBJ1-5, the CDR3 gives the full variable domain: DGGITQSPKYLFRKEGQNVTLSCEQNLNHDAMYWYRQDPGQGLRLIYYSQIVNDFQKGDIAEGYSVSREKKESFPLTVTSAQKNPTAFYLCASKAGGQPQHFGDGTRLSIL.

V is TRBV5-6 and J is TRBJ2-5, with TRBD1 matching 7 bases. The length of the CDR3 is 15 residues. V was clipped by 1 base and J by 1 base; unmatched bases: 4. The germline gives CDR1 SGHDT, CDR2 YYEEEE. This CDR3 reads CASSLWAGGQETQYF. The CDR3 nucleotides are TGTGCCAGCAGCTTGTGGGCAGGGGGCCAAGAGACCCAGTACTTC.

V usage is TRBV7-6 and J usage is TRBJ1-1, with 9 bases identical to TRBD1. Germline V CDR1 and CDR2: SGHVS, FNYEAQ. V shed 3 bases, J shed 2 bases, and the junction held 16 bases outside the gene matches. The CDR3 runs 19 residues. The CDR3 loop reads CASSFSALGDREQNTEAFF. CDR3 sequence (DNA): TGTGCCAGCAGCTTCTCAGCCCTTGGGGACAGGGAGCAAAACACTGAAGCTTTCTTT. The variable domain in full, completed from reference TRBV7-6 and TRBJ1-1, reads GAGVSQSPRYKVTKRGQDVALRCDPISGHVSLYWYRQALGQGPEFLTYFNYEAQQDKSGLPNDRFSAERPEGSISTLTIQRTEQRDSAMYRCASSFSALGDREQNTEAFFGQGTRLTVV.

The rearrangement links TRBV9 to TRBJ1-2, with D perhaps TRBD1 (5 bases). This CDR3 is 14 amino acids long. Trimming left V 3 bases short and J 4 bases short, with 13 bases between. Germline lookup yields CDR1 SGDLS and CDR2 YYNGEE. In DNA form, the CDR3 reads TGTGCCAGCAGCGCGAGGGGCGACATCTATGGCTACACCTTC. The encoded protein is CASSARGDIYGYTF.

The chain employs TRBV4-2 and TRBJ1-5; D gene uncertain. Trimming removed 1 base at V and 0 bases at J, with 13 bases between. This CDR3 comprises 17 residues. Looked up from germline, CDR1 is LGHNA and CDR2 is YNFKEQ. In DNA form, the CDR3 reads TGTGCCAGCAGCCAAGTATTGGCCGTCTTTAGCAATCAGCCCCAGCATTTT. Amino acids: CASSQVLAVFSNQPQHF.

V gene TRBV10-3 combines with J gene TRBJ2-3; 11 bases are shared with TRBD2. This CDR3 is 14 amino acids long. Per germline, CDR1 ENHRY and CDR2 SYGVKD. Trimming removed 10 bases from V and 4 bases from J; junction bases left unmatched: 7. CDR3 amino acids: CATLASGGSDTQYF. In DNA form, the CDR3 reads TGTGCCACCCTTGCTAGCGGGGGGTCAGATACGCAGTATTTT.

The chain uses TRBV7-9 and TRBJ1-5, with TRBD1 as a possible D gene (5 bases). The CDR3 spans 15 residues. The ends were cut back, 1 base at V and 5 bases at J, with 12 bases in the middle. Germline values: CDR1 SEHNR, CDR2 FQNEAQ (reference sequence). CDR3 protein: CASSLGQGQDQPQHF. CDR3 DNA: TGTGCCAGCAGCTTAGGGCAGGGTCAAGATCAGCCCCAGCATTTT.

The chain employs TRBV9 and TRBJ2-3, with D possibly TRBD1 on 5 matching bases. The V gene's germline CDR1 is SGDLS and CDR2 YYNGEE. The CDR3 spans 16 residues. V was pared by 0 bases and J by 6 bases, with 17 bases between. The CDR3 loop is CASSVGGRAVADTQYF. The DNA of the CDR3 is TGTGCCAGCAGCGTAGGAGGCAGGGCGGTCGCCGATACGCAGTATTTT.

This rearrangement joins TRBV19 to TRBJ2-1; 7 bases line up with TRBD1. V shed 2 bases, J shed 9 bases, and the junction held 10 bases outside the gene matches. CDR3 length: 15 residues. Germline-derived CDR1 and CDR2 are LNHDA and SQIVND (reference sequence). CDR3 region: CASSIRGLGKGEQFF. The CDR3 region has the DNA TGTGCCAGTAGTATAAGGGGGCTGGGGAAGGGTGAGCAGTTCTTC.

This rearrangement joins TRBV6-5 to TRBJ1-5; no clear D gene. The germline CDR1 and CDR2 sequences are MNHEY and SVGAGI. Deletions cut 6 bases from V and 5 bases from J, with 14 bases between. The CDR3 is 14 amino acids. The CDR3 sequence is CASSPDGPYQPQHF. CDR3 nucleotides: TGTGCCAGCAGCCCGGACGGGCCTTATCAGCCCCAGCATTTT.

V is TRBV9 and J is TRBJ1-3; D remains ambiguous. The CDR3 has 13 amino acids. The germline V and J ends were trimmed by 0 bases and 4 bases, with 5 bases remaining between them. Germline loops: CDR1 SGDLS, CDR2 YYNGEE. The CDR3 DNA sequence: TGTGCCAGCAGCGTAGTCGGGGGAAACACCATATATTTT. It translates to CASSVVGGNTIYF.